This T cell receptor beta chain was recorded in a study of blood T cell repertoires in COVID-19. The assay was immunoSEQ multiplex PCR, and TCRdb's table has in-frame clones only and misses some. The sample gives 200,000 to 250,000 clones, around 84% of which show up once; 9.7% is in the top ten. The CDR3 extends over 15 amino acids. Germline lookup yields CDR1 LNHDA and CDR2 SQIVND (reference sequence). The ends lost 4 bases at V and 2 bases at J; junction bases unmatched: 6. The sample was peripheral blood. The TCR sequence derives from a man aged 50-60 years with active or convalescent COVID-19. The chain links TRBV19 to TRBJ2-7; 9 bases fit TRBD2. The chain's CDR3 is CASSRLAGVAYEQYF. The CDR3 DNA is TGTGCCAGTAGTAGATTAGCGGGAGTCGCCTACGAGCAGTACTTC.